The subject of this entry is one T cell receptor (beta chain). Its antigen remains unidentified. Base qualities are not at hand, and no much larger clone is one base apart. Library generation was performed with RT-PCR. The instrument given in TCRdb is Illumina HiSeq 2500. TCRdb reprocessing: public reads trimmed at Q25 with fastp, clones called with MiXCR, in-frame beta chains kept. Each record represents a unique CDR3 protein, reported with the most common genes and DNA among its rows. The sample has about 500,000 distinct CDR3 sequences on record, 16% of them singletons. Approximately 3% of the sample comes from the top ten. The data are from a study of response to subunit inactivated influenza vaccine (dated by TCRdb to the late 2010s). Study-level background: Deep quantitative T cell receptor repertoire profiling was used in the study to track responses to a trivalent subunit inactivated influenza vaccine. The study at large found these results: The authors suggested that each seasonal influenza vaccination may recruit only a limited number of new T cells.

From cysteine to phenylalanine, the CDR3 is 13 amino acids long. Only the CDR3 part of the read is kept: 39 bases, read in frame from the first base. CDR1 MNHEY and CDR2 SVGEGT were looked up in the germline V gene. Germline trimming: 6 bases from V, 5 bases from J; junction bases outside gene matches: 6. This TCR was sampled from a man aged 50-75 years who received an inactivated influenza vaccine. Donor details come from another sample of the same person, matched by shared clones. The rearranged segments are TRBV6-2 or TRBV6-3 and TRBJ2-5; 7 central bases correspond to TRBD1. Sequencing used CD4+ T cells sorted from PBMCs, obtained around 2 years after vaccination. The base sequence is TGTGCCAGCAGACGACAGGGTAGGGAGACCCAGTACTTC. Its protein is CASRRQGRETQYF.